These 22 T cell receptor beta chains share one sample of origin, sequenced in a study of T-cell reconstitution after alpha-beta-depleted transplantation in children (dated by TCRdb to between 2015 and 2016). The library was generated by PCR. The sequencer was an Illumina HiSeq 2500. To normalize quantification of the TCRbeta repertoire, the TCR libraries were built with molecular barcoding that relied on unique molecular identifiers. In TCRdb, the public reads were trimmed at Q25 with fastp and aligned with MiXCR, with productive beta chains retained. Under each unique CDR3 protein, matching rows form one entry showing the most common genes and DNA. The sample data list about 830,000 distinct CDR3 sequences, and about 16% of these were observed just once. Of the sample, 5% falls within the top ten clones. What this sample's treatment or condition label stands for: allogeneic hematopoietic cell transplantation with graft depleted of TCRalphabeta T cells and CD19 B cells.

The starting material was PBMCs, mostly from graft donor cells, obtained 360 days after TCRalphabeta/CD19-depleted stem cell transplant. Receptors were obtained from a male patient aged 10 to 17 who had a stem cell transplant for acute lymphoblastic leukemia, so the T cells may come from the graft donor.

The chain uses TRBV7-9 and TRBJ1-2, with D possibly being TRBD1 (5 bases). Trimming pared 1 base from V and 2 bases from J, leaving 14 bases between. Germline V lookup: CDR1 SEHNR, CDR2 FQNEAQ (reference sequence). This CDR3 contains 16 residues. The CDR3 protein is CASSLEEGRENYGYTF. In DNA, the CDR3 is TGTGCCAGCAGCTTAGAAGAAGGCAGGGAAAACTATGGCTACACCTTC.

This clonotype has only a few counts. This chain connects TRBV20-1 to TRBJ2-5; possible D gene TRBD1, 5 bases. Looked up from germline, CDR1 is DFQATT and CDR2 is SNEGSKA (reference sequence). V lost 0 bases to trimming and J lost 4 bases, with 12 bases between them. This CDR3 contains 14 residues. The CDR3 DNA is TGCAGTGCTAGAGATCAGGGAAGGGGAGAGACCCAGTACTTC. It codes for CSARDQGRGETQYF.

This clonotype appeared a few times. The V and J genes are TRBV5-1 and TRBJ2-3; D uncertain. This CDR3 is 13 amino acids long. V was trimmed by 5 bases and J by 2 bases, leaving 9 bases between them. Germline V lookup: CDR1 SGHRS, CDR2 YFSETQ. The CDR3 coding sequence is TGCGCCAGCAGGCCCGCGGTCACAGATACGCAGTATTTT. It translates to CASRPAVTDTQYF.

Only a few counts were recorded for this clonotype. The V call is TRBV7-3, the J call TRBJ2-2, with D perhaps matching TRBD2 (7 bases). In germline, CDR1 is SGHTA, CDR2 FQGTGA. V was shortened by 6 bases and J by 5 bases, with 19 bases between the two germline ends. The CDR3 length is 16 residues. The CDR3 region is CASSDSLGGRTGELFF. In DNA form, the CDR3 reads TGTGCCAGCAGTGACTCCCTCGGGGGGCGAACCGGGGAGCTGTTTTTT.

The sample holds one count of this clonotype. The J gene is TRBJ2-1, the V gene TRBV11-3, with D unresolved. CDR1 is SGHNT and CDR2 is YENEEA in the germline V gene. Trimming shortened V by 1 base and J by 10 bases, and 14 bases separated the two germline ends. CDR3 size: 14 residues. The DNA for the CDR3 is TGTGCCAGCAGCTTAGGGGTACCGAATAGCGAGCAGTTCTTC. It is translated as CASSLGVPNSEQFF.

The sample holds a few counts of this clonotype. J is TRBJ2-1 and V is TRBV15; 7 nucleotides align to TRBD2. Trimming removed 6 bases from V and 0 bases from J; junction bases left unmatched: 8. This CDR3 spans 16 amino acids. Germline CDR1 is LNHNV and CDR2 is YYDKDF (reference sequence). This chain's CDR3 is CATRGTSVNSYNEQFF. DNA for the CDR3: TGTGCCACCAGGGGAACTAGCGTAAACTCCTACAATGAGCAGTTCTTC.

The chain recombines TRBV12-3 or TRBV12-4 with TRBJ2-1; 9 bases align to TRBD2. The V gene end was trimmed by 6 bases and the J gene end by 0 bases; junction bases not matched to a gene: 9. This CDR3 has 17 residues. For the CDR3, the DNA is TGTGCCAGCAGCCCGTTAGCGGGAGCGCCCTCCTACAATGAGCAGTTCTTC. As protein: CASSPLAGAPSYNEQFF.

The CDR3 coding sequence is TGTGCCAGCAGTTCGCCCCGGGGGGGCCTAGCGCACACCGGGGAGCTGTTTTTT. It translates to CASSSPRGGLAHTGELFF. This chain connects TRBV27 to TRBJ2-2; 8 nucleotides line up with TRBD2. This CDR3 has 18 amino acids. V lost 4 bases and J lost 3; bases outside the gene matches: 13. In germline, CDR1 is MNHEY, CDR2 SMNVEV (reference sequence).

The chain has TRBV12-3 or TRBV12-4 and TRBJ2-3; D is unclear. Trimming pared 6 bases from V and 4 bases from J, leaving 11 bases between. The CDR3 runs 13 residues. The CDR3 loop reads CASRAGLSDTQYF. The CDR3 DNA reads as TGTGCCAGCAGAGCAGGATTATCAGATACGCAGTATTTT.

This clonotype has a handful of counts. The chain carries TRBV12-3 or TRBV12-4 and TRBJ2-7; the D gene is possibly TRBD1 (6 bases). Trimming left V 3 bases short and J 2 bases short, with 11 bases between. This CDR3 is 14 amino acids long. CDR3 region: CASSFDRRTYEQYF. In nucleotides, the CDR3 is TGTGCCAGCAGTTTCGACAGGCGAACCTACGAGCAGTACTTC.

A few counts support this clonotype. V and J are TRBV7-9 and TRBJ2-3; 7 bases fit TRBD1. Per germline, CDR1 SEHNR and CDR2 FQNEAQ (reference sequence). V shed 4 bases and J 0 bases; nucleotides not matched to a gene: 10. The CDR3 covers 17 residues. The CDR3 nucleotides are TGTGCCAGCAGCTCCAACCTACAGGGGTGGAGCACAGATACGCAGTATTTT. Translating gives CASSSNLQGWSTDTQYF.

Only a few counts were recorded for this clonotype. This rearrangement joins TRBV21-1 to TRBJ2-3. TRBV21-1 corresponds to a pseudogene. CDR3 size: 13 residues. The CDR3 region has the DNA TGTGCCAGCAGCAAAGCGGACATGGATACGCAGTATTTT. Residues: CASSKADMDTQYF.

This clonotype was seen more than once but under ten times. The chain combines TRBV29-1 with TRBJ2-5, with 12 bases matching TRBD2. Germline CDR1 and CDR2: SQVTM and ANQGSEA. The CDR3 extends over 13 amino acids. V trimming: 6 bases; J trimming: 3 bases; junction bases outside the gene matches: 2. For the CDR3, the DNA is TGCAGCGTCAGACTAGCGGGAGAAGAGACCCAGTACTTC. It translates to CSVRLAGEETQYF.

The chain carries TRBV4-1 and TRBJ2-7, with D perhaps TRBD2 (6 bases). This CDR3 contains 15 residues. Germline CDR1 is MGHRA and CDR2 is YSYEKL. Between the trimmed V and J ends, which lost 0 bases and 4 bases, there was a span of 13 bases. CDR3 nucleotides: TGCGCCAGCAGCCAAGAGGTGATAGCGGAGTACGAGCAGTACTTC. Protein: CASSQEVIAEYEQYF.

This clonotype was counted between two and nine times. The chain couples TRBV13 to TRBJ1-1, with D unclear. Trimming cost V 3 bases and J 1 base, with 6 bases left between them. CDR3 length: 13 amino acids. Germline V gene data show CDR1 as PRHDT and CDR2 as FYEKMQ (reference sequence). CDR3 DNA: TGTGCCAGCAGCTTTTACAGGAACACTGAAGCTTTCTTT. Encoded protein: CASSFYRNTEAFF.

This clonotype was seen more than once but under ten times. The rearrangement joins TRBV12-3 or TRBV12-4 to TRBJ2-2, with TRBD2 matching 7 bases. The CDR3 is 16 amino acids. With V trimmed by 2 bases and J by 4 bases, 7 bases remained unmatched. The CDR3 reads CASSLFRSSGTGELFF. For the CDR3, the DNA is TGTGCCAGCAGTTTATTTAGGTCTAGCGGCACCGGGGAGCTGTTTTTT.

The chain employs TRBV5-6 and TRBJ1-1; 7 bases are a match to TRBD1. This CDR3 region has 16 residues. J was trimmed by 1 base and V by 1 base; bases with no gene match: 7. Germline V CDR1 and CDR2: SGHDT, YYEEEE. Here the CDR3 DNA reads TGTGCCAGCAGCTTGTTTACAGGGGAGAGGAACACTGAAGCTTTCTTT. Its translation is CASSLFTGERNTEAFF.

This clonotype has ten or more counts. The J gene is TRBJ2-3, the V gene TRBV12-3 or TRBV12-4, with D possibly matching TRBD1 (6 bases). This CDR3 is built from 13 residues. Between the trimmed V and J ends, which lost 7 bases and 5 bases, there was a span of 13 bases. CDR3 amino acids: CASIAGAGDTQYF. CDR3 DNA: TGTGCCAGCATTGCAGGGGCGGGAGATACGCAGTATTTT.

This chain uses TRBV9 with TRBJ2-6; D might be TRBD1 (5 bases). Germline CDR1 SGDLS, CDR2 YYNGEE. CDR3 length: 17 amino acids. Trimming stripped 0 bases from V and 2 bases from J, with 12 bases between. The CDR3 bases are TGTGCCAGCAGCGTAGGGGGCCCAGGGACTGGGGCCAACGTCCTGACTTTC. It codes for CASSVGGPGTGANVLTF.

Only a few counts were recorded for this clonotype. CDR3 residues: CASSVGQNTGELFF. In nucleotides, the CDR3 is TGTGCCAGCAGCGTAGGCCAGAACACCGGGGAGCTGTTTTTT. The genes are TRBV9 and TRBJ2-2; unclear D gene. Germline CDR1 reads SGDLS; CDR2 reads YYNGEE. The CDR3 spans 14 residues. Between the trimmed V and J ends, which lost 0 bases and 1 base, there was a span of 4 bases.

V gene TRBV12-3 or TRBV12-4 combines with J gene TRBJ1-6, with D unresolved. V dropped 0 bases and J dropped 4 bases, with 4 bases sitting between them. This CDR3 has 14 amino acids. CDR3: CASSLAAYNSPLHF. The CDR3 nucleotides read TGTGCCAGCAGTTTAGCCGCGTATAATTCACCCCTCCACTTT.

The rearrangement joins TRBV7-2 to TRBJ2-2; D is ambiguous. The V gene's germline CDR1 is SGHTA and CDR2 FQGNSA. The V end lost 5 bases, the J end lost 1 base, and 11 bases lay between the germline ends. The CDR3 length is 15 residues. The CDR3 reads CASSPDRRNTGELFF. In nucleotides, the CDR3 is TGTGCCAGCAGCCCCGACCGACGGAACACCGGGGAGCTGTTTTTT.